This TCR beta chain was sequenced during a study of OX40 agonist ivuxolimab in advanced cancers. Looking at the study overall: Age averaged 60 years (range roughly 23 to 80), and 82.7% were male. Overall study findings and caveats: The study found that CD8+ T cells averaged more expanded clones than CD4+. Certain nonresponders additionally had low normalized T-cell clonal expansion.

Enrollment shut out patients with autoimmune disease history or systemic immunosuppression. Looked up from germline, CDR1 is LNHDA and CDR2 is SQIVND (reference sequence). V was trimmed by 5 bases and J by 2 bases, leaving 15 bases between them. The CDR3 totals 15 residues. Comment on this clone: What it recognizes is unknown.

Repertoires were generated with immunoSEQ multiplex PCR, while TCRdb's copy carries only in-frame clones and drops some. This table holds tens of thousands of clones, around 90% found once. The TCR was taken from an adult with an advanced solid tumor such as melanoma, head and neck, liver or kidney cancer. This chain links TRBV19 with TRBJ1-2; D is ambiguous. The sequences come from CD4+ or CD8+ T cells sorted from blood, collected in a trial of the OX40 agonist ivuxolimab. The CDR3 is CASSAPGRPNYGYTF. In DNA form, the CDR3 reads TGTGCCAGTAGTGCTCCCGGTCGCCCGAACTATGGCTACACCTTC.